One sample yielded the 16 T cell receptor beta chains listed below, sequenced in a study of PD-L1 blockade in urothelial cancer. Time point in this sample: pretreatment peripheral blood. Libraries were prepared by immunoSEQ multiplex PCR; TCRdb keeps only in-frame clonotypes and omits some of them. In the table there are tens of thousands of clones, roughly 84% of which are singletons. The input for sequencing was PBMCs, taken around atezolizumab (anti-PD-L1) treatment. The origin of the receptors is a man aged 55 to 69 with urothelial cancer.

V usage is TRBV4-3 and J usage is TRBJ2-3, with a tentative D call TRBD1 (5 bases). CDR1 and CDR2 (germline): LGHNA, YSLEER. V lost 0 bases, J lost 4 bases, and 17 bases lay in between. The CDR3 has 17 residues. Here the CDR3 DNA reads TGCGCCAGCAGCCAAGATTATCAGGGCCCTGGCGCAGATACGCAGTATTTT. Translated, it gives CASSQDYQGPGADTQYF.

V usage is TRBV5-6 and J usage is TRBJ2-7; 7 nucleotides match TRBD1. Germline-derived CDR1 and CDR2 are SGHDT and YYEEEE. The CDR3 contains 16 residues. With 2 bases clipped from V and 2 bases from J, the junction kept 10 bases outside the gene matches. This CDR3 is CASSLLQGIDTYEQYF. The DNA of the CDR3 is TGTGCCAGCAGCTTATTACAGGGGATCGACACCTACGAGCAGTACTTC.

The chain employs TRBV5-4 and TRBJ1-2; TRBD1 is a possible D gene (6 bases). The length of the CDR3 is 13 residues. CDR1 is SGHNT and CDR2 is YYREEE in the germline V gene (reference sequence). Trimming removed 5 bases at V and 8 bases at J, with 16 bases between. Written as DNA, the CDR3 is TGTGCCAGCAGGATAGGGGGGGCTGAGGGCTACACCTTC. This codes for CASRIGGAEGYTF.

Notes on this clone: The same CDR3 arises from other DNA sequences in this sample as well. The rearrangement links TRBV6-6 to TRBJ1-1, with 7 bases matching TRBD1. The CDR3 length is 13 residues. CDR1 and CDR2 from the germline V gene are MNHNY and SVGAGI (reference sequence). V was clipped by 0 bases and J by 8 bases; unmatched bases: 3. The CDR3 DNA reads TGTGCCAGCAGTTACTCGGACAGGCCCGAAGCTTTCTTT. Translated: CASSYSDRPEAFF.

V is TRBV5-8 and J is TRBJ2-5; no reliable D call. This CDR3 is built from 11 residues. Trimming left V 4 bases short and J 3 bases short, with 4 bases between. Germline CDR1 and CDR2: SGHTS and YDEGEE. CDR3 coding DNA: TGTGCCAGCAGCATAGAAGAGACCCAGTACTTC. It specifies CASSIEETQYF.

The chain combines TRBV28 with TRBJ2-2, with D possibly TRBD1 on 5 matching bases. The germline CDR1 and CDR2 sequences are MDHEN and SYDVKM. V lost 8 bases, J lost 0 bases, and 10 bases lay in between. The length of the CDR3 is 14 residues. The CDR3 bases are TGTGCCAGCCTTAAGGGGACGAACACCGGGGAGCTGTTTTTT. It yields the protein CASLKGTNTGELFF.

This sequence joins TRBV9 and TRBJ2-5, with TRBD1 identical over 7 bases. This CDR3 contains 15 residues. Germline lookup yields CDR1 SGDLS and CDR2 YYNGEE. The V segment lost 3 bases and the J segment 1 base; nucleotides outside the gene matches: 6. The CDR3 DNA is TGTGCCAGCAGCGCCCTCGGACAGGTCCAAGAGACCCAGTACTTC. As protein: CASSALGQVQETQYF.

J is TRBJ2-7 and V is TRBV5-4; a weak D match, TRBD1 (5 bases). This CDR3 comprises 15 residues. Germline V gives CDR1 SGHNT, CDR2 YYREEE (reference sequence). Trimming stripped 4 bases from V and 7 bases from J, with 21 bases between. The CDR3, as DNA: TGTGCCAGCAGCCCCACTATGACTTCCCCAGGGGAGCAGTACTTC. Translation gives CASSPTMTSPGEQYF.

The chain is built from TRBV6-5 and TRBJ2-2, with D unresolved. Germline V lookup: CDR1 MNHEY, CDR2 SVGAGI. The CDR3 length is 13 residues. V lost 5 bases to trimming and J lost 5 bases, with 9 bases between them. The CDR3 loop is CASSPSRTGELFF. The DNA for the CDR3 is TGTGCCAGCAGTCCTAGTCGGACCGGGGAGCTGTTTTTT.

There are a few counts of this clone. The CDR3 nucleotides are TGTGCCAGCAGCTTAGGAGGTGGAAAGCACGAGCAGTACTTC. Its protein product is CASSLGGGKHEQYF. The chain has TRBV7-9 and TRBJ2-7; D is unresolved. Germline V gene sequence: CDR1 SEHNR, CDR2 FQNEAQ (reference sequence). The CDR3 is 14 amino acids. Trimming left V 1 base short and J 5 bases short, with 12 bases between.

This chain's CDR3 is CSVQVSTGELFF. In DNA form, the CDR3 reads TGCAGCGTTCAGGTGAGCACCGGGGAGCTGTTTTTT. This chain links TRBV29-1 with TRBJ2-2; D unclear. Germline CDR1 and CDR2: SQVTM and ANQGSEA. Trimming shortened V by 5 bases and J by 4 bases, and 8 bases separated the two germline ends. CDR3 length equals 12 residues.

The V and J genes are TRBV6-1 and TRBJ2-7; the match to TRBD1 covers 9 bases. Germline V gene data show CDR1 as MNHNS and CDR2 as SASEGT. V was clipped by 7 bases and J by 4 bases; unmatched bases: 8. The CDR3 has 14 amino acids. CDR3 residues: CASTRGQGVYEQYF. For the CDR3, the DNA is TGTGCCAGCACTCGGGGACAGGGAGTTTACGAGCAGTACTTC.

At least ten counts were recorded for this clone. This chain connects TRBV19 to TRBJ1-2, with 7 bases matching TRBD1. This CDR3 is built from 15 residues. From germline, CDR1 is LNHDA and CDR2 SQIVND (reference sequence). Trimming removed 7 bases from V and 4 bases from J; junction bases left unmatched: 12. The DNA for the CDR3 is TGTGCCAGTACTCCACCACTTGGGACAGCCTATGGCTACACCTTC. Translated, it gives CASTPPLGTAYGYTF. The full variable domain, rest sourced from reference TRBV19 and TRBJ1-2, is DGGITQSPKYLFRKEGQNVTLSCEQNLNHDAMYWYRQDPGQGLRLIYYSQIVNDFQKGDIAEGYSVSREKKESFPLTVTSAQKNPTAFYLCASTPPLGTAYGYTFGSGTRLTVV.

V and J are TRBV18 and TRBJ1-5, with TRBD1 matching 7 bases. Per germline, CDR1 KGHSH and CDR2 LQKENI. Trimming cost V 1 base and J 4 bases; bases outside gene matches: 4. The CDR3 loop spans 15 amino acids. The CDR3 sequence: CASSPLGQANQPQHF. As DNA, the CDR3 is TGTGCCAGCTCACCACTAGGACAGGCTAATCAGCCCCAGCATTTT.

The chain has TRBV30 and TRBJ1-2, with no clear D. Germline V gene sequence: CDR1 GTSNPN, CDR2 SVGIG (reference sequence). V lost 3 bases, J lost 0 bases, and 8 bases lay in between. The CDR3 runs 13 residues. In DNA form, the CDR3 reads TGTGCCTGGAGCCCGTCTGCTAACTATGGCTACACCTTC. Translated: CAWSPSANYGYTF.

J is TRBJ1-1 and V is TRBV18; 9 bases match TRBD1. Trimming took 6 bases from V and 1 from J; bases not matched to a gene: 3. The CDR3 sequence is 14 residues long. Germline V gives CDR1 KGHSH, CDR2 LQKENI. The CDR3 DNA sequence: TGTGCCAGCTCCCCGGGACAGGGGAACACTGAAGCTTTCTTT. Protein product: CASSPGQGNTEAFF.